This T cell receptor beta chain was documented in a study of technical replicates of blood from a handful of donors. Assay: immunoSEQ multiplex PCR; the TCRdb copy retains only in-frame clones and omits some. The table shows some 68,000 clones, with around 90% occurring only once. Looked up from germline, CDR1 is LNHDA and CDR2 is SQIVND (reference sequence). The length of the CDR3 is 13 residues. V was trimmed by 6 bases and J by 1 base, leaving 9 bases between them. The TCR comes from a human donor in good health. The chain uses TRBV19 and TRBJ1-1; D not certain. The sequencing input was T cells isolated from PBMCs. The CDR3 reads CASSVTQNTEAFF. The CDR3 DNA follows: TGTGCCAGTAGCGTCACACAGAACACTGAAGCTTTCTTT.